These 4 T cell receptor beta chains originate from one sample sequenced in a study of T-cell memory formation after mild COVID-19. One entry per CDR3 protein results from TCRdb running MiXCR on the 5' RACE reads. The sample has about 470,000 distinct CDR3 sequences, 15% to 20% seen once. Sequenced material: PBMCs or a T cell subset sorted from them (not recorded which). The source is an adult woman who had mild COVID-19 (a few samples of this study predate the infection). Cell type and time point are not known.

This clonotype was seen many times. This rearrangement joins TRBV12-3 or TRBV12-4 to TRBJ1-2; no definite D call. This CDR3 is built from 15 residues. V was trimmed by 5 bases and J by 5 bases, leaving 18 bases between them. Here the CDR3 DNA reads TGTGCCAGCAGTCCCCGTCGCGTGGTTGGGTATGGCTACACCTTC. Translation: CASSPRRVVGYGYTF.

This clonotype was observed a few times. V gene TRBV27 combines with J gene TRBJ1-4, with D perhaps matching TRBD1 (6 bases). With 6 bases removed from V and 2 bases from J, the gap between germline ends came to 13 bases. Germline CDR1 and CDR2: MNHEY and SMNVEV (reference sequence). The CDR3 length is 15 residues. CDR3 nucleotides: TGTGCCAGCAGCCGCTCAGGGGTGACTAATGAAAAACTGTTTTTT. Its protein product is CASSRSGVTNEKLFF.

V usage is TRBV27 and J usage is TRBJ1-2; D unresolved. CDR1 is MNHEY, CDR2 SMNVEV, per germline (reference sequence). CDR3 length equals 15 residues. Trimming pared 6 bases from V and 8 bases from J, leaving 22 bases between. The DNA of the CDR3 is TGTGCCAGCAGAAACGCGGACCACCGGAAGGGAGGCTACACCTTC. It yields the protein CASRNADHRKGGYTF.

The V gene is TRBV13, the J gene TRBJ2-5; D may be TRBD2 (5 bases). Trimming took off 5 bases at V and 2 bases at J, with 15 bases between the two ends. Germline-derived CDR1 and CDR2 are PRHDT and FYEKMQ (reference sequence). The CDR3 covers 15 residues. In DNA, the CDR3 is TGTGCCAGCAGCCCACGGTCCGGGAAACAAGAGACCCAGTACTTC. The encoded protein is CASSPRSGKQETQYF.